The entry below describes one T cell receptor beta chain. The target antigen is unknown. Trimming stripped 5 bases from V and 2 bases from J, with 13 bases between. This CDR3 has 13 residues. CDR1 and CDR2 (germline): SQVTM, ANQGSEA. This entry belongs to a study of T-cell reconstitution after alpha-beta-depleted transplantation in children. General observations from the study: For some patients, TCRbeta diversity was high at day 60 because of recipient T cells and thymic progenitors that survived. Reportedly, alpha-beta T cells present about two months post-transplant originated from several hundred expanded clones of graft origin. Hyperexpanded clones declined; after one year, newly produced T cells mostly supplied diversity.

Library preparation (for TCRbeta) was performed with unique molecular identifiers. TCRdb re-analysed the PCR reads in MiXCR, keeping a single row per CDR3 protein. The repertoire holds 300,000 or so distinct CDR3 sequences, approximately 23% seen once, with over 9.5% in the top ten. Here the sequenced sample was PBMCs, mostly from graft donor cells, taken 180 days after TCRalphabeta/CD19-depleted stem cell transplant. The receptor comes from a male patient younger than 18 who had a stem cell transplant for acute lymphoblastic leukemia, so the T cells may come from the graft donor. V is TRBV29-1 and J is TRBJ2-7, with D possibly being TRBD1 or TRBD2 (5 bases each). The CDR3 protein is CSVRGVLTYEQYF. The CDR3, as DNA: TGCAGCGTTCGAGGGGTCCTAACCTACGAGCAGTACTTC.